These T cell receptor beta chains were read from a single sample in a study of blood T cells in healthy people across ages. TCRdb passed the 5' RACE reads through MiXCR, listing each CDR3 protein once. The table shows around 600,000 distinct CDR3 sequences, with around 48% occurring only once. Sequencing was carried out using blood. The receptor set was obtained from an older man in good health. CDR3s include the opening cysteine and the closing phenylalanine or tryptophan. The D gene is left open where the match is weak. A clone size is listed for some rows: how often the clone was seen (once, few, many), or a class if it is expanded.

TRBV4-2	.	TRBJ1-1	14	.	TGTGCCAGCAGCCAAGAGCCGGGGTACACTGAAGCTTTCTTT	CASSQEPGYTEAFF
TRBV7-2	.	TRBJ2-3	14	.	TGTGCCAGCAGCTTAAGGGGAGTGGCAGATACGCAGTATTTT	CASSLRGVADTQYF
TRBV21-1	.	TRBJ1-1	14	few	TGTGCCAGCAGCCCAACTCGACTGAACACTGAAGCTTTCTTT	CASSPTRLNTEAFF
TRBV7-2	.	TRBJ2-5	16	.	TGTGCCAGCAGCCCCTCGTCGGGGCTAGCAGGAGAGACCCAGTACTTC	CASSPSSGLAGETQYF
TRBV6-1	.	TRBJ1-4	17	.	TGTGCCAGCAGTGATTCGGCCAGCCCCGACGCTAATGAAAAACTGTTTTTT	CASSDSASPDANEKLFF
TRBV7-3	.	TRBJ1-1	14	few	TGTGCCAGCAGCTTAACGGGGGGGGACACTGAAGCTTTCTTT	CASSLTGGDTEAFF
TRBV28	TRBD1	TRBJ1-6	15	.	TGTGCCAGCAGCGGACCCGACAGGGGGAATTCACCCCTCCACTTT	CASSGPDRGNSPLHF
TRBV9	.	TRBJ1-2	13	few	TGTGCCAGCAGCAAGAGGACAGTGAAGGGCTACACCTTC	CASSKRTVKGYTF
TRBV11-2	.	TRBJ2-7	15	few	TGTGCCAGCAGCTTAGAGGCAGGGTACTCCTACGAGCAGTACTTC	CASSLEAGYSYEQYF
TRBV12-3/TRBV12-4	.	TRBJ2-5	14	once	TGTGCCAGCAGTCGAGGGACCGACCGACCTTATAAGTACTTC	CASSRGTDRPYKYF
TRBV9	TRBD2	TRBJ2-1	17	few	TGTGCCAGCAGCCCCCCCGGGACTAGCGGGATTCGGAATGAGCAGTTCTTC	CASSPPGTSGIRNEQFF
TRBV5-1	.	TRBJ2-1	15	.	TGCGCCAGCAGCTTGGGGGACTCGGGGGCGAATGAGCAGTTCTTC	CASSLGDSGANEQFF
TRBV5-1	TRBD2	TRBJ2-1	17	.	TGCGCCAGCAGCGCGTCGACTAGCGGGGGGGTTCACAATGAGCAGTTCTTC	CASSASTSGGVHNEQFF
TRBV3-1	TRBD1	TRBJ2-7	14	few	TGTGCCAGCAGCCACGGACAGGGGGGTGACGAGCAGTACTTC	CASSHGQGGDEQYF
TRBV7-8	TRBD1	TRBJ1-5	16	.	TGTGCCAGCAGCGGGGCATACAGGGGTCGGGGTCAGCCCCAGCATTTT	CASSGAYRGRGQPQHF
TRBV28	.	TRBJ2-5	11	.	TGTGCCAGCGGGATTGGCAATGAGCAGTACTTC	CASGIGNEQYF
TRBV7-3	TRBD2	TRBJ2-1	15	.	TGTGCCAGCAGCTTAACGGGACTAGCGGGAGGAAAGCAGTTCTTC	CASSLTGLAGGKQFF
TRBV9	.	TRBJ2-7	15	few	TGTGCCAGCAGCGCGGACGCCATGGATGGGGTGAAGCAGTACTTC	CASSADAMDGVKQYF
TRBV7-9	.	TRBJ1-2	13	.	TGTACCAGCGGCTTAACAGGGAAGGATGGCTACACCTTC	CTSGLTGKDGYTF
TRBV29-1	.	TRBJ2-1	15	.	TGCAGCGTGGGAGGGGACACGGACTCCTACAATGAGCAGTTCTTC	CSVGGDTDSYNEQFF
TRBV5-1	.	TRBJ1-1	13	.	TGCGCCAGCAGCTTGTTTACGAACACTGAAGCTTTCTTT	CASSLFTNTEAFF
TRBV20-1	.	TRBJ2-1	11	.	TGCAGTGCTTTCCGACAAAATGAGCAGTTCTTC	CSAFRQNEQFF
TRBV4-3	.	TRBJ2-5	17	few	TGCGCCAGCAGCCAAGGGCTACTCGGGGGACGCCAAGAGACCCAGTACTTC	CASSQGLLGGRQETQYF